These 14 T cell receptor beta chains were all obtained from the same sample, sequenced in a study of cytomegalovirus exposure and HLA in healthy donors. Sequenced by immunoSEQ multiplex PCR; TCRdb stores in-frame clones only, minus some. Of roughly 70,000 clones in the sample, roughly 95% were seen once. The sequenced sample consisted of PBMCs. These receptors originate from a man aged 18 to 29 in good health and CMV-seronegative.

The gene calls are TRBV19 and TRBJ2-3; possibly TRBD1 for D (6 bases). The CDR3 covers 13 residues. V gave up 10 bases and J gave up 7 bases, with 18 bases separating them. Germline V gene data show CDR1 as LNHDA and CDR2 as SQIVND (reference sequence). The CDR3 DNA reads TGTGCCACCGACACAGGGTATGGCAATACGCAGTATTTT. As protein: CATDTGYGNTQYF.

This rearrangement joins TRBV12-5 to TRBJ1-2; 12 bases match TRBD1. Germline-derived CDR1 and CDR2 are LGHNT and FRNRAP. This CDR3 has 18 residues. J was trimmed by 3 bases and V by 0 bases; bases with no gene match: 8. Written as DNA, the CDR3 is TGTGCTAGTGGTTTGGTCCATGGGACAGGGGGCGAGGACTATGGCTACACCTTC. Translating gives CASGLVHGTGGEDYGYTF.

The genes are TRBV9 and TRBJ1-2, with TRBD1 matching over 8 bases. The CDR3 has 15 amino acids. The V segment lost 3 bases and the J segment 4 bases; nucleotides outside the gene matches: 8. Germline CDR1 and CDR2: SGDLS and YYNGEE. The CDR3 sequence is CASSGPPGQAYGYTF. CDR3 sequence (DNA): TGTGCCAGCAGCGGACCTCCGGGACAGGCCTATGGCTACACCTTC.

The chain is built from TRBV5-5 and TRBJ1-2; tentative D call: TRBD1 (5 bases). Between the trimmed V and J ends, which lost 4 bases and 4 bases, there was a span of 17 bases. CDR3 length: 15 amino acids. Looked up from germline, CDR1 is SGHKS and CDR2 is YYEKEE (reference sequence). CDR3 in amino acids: CASSLGGDVAYGYTF. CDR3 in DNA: TGTGCCAGCAGCCTGGGGGGGGACGTGGCCTATGGCTACACCTTC.

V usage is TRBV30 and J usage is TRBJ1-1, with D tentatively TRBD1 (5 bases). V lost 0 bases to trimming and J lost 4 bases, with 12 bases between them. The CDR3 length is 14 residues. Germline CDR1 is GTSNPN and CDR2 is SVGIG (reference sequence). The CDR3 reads CAWSVGGIGTEAFF. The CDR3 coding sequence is TGTGCCTGGAGTGTTGGGGGGATAGGCACTGAAGCTTTCTTT.

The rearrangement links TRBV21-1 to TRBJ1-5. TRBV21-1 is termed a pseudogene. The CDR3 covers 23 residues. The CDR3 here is CASSKGRKPPGGVTGDSNQPQHF. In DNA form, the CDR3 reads TGTGCCAGCAGCAAAGGACGCAAGCCGCCGGGAGGGGTAACAGGCGATAGCAATCAGCCCCAGCATTTT.

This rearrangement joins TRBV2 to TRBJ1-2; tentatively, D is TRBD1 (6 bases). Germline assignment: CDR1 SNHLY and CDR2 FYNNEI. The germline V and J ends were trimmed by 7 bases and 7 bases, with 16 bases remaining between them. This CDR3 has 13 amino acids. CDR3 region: CASTKQGYFGYTF. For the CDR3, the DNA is TGTGCCAGCACAAAACAGGGTTACTTTGGCTACACCTTC.

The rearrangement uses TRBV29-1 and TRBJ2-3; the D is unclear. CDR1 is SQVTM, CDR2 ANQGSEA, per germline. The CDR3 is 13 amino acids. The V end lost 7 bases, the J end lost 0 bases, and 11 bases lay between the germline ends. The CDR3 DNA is TGCAGCGCCCGTACGGGTAGCACAGATACGCAGTATTTT. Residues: CSARTGSTDTQYF.

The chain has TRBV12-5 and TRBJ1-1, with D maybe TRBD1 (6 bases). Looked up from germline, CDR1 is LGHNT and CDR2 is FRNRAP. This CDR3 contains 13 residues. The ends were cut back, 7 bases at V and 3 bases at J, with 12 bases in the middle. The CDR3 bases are TGTGCTAGTGCCCCGACAGGAGACACTGAAGCTTTCTTT. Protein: CASAPTGDTEAFF.

CDR3 in DNA: TGTGCCAGTAGTAGGCCCCTCCCGACTAGCGGGCGGGACAATGAGCAGTTCTTC. Its protein is CASSRPLPTSGRDNEQFF. The J gene is TRBJ2-1, the V gene TRBV19, with TRBD2 matching 10 bases. Germline CDR1 and CDR2: LNHDA and SQIVND (reference sequence). Trimming at V came to 4 bases and at J to 5 bases, leaving 14 bases not matched to a gene. The CDR3 is 18 residues long.

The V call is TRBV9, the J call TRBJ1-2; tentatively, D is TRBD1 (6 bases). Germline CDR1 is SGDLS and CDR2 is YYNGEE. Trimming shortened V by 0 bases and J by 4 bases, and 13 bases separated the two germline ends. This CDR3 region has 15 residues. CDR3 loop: CASSVDGGGFYGYTF. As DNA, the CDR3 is TGTGCCAGCAGCGTAGATGGGGGGGGCTTCTATGGCTACACCTTC.

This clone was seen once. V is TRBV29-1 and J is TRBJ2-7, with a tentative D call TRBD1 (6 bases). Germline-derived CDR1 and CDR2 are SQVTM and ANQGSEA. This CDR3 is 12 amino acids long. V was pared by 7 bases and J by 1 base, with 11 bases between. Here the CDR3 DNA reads TGCAGCGCTGAGACAGGATCCTACGAGCAGTACTTC. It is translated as CSAETGSYEQYF.

CDR3 nucleotides: TGTGCCATCAGCTCGTACCAAGAGACCCAGTACTTC. Translation gives CAISSYQETQYF. The chain uses TRBV10-3 and TRBJ2-5; no clear D. The CDR3 runs to 12 residues. V shed 6 bases and J shed 0 bases, with 5 bases lying between them. Germline values: CDR1 ENHRY, CDR2 SYGVKD.

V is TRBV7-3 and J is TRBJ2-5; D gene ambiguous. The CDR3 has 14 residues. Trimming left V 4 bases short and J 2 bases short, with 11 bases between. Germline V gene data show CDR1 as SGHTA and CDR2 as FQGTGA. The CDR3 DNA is TGTGCCAGCAGCTCCCGTTCTAGGCAAGAGACCCAGTACTTC. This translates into CASSSRSRQETQYF.